The sequence of this T cell receptor beta chain was determined in a study of CD4 and CD8 cells across lung adenocarcinoma regions. Donors had localized lung adenocarcinoma, a non-small cell lung cancer. In TCRdb, the PCR reads were re-called with MiXCR into one record per CDR3 protein. Of about 5,500 distinct CDR3 sequences listed, approximately 50% are singletons. This clonotype is medium-sized within its sample. Unmatched junction bases numbered 10, after V lost 7 bases and J lost 4 bases. CDR1 and CDR2 from the germline V gene are MNHNS and SASEGT. CDR3 length: 15 amino acids. This sequence originates from a male donor with lung adenocarcinoma. The CD4 and CD8 labels of this study may be unreliable. Source material: CD4+ T cells from the margin of a lung tumor. The gene calls are TRBV6-1 and TRBJ2-4; 7 bases align to TRBD1. DNA of the CDR3: TGTGCCAGCATCGAGGTTCCAGGGGGTAAAAACATTCAGTACTTC. Translating gives CASIEVPGGKNIQYF.